This T cell receptor beta chain originates from a study of T cell responses to AZD1222 COVID-19 vaccine. General study results and limits: A rise in Spike-specific TCR breadth and depth followed two AZD1222 doses.

Clones were read by immunoSEQ multiplex PCR, and TCRdb kept only the in-frame ones, dropping some. The sample holds 70,000 or so clones, around 86% seen once. Trimming took off 5 bases at V and 3 bases at J, with 10 bases between the two ends. The CDR3 has 13 amino acids. With regard to this clone: Its target is not known.

The TCR was taken from an adult in good health. The starting material was peripheral blood, obtained on day 0 of AZD1222 vaccination. The chain couples TRBV12-3 or TRBV12-4 to TRBJ2-5; D possibly corresponds to TRBD2 (6 bases). This chain's CDR3 is CASSPGTEETQYF. CDR3 nucleotides: TGTGCCAGCAGTCCCGGGACTGAAGAGACCCAGTACTTC.